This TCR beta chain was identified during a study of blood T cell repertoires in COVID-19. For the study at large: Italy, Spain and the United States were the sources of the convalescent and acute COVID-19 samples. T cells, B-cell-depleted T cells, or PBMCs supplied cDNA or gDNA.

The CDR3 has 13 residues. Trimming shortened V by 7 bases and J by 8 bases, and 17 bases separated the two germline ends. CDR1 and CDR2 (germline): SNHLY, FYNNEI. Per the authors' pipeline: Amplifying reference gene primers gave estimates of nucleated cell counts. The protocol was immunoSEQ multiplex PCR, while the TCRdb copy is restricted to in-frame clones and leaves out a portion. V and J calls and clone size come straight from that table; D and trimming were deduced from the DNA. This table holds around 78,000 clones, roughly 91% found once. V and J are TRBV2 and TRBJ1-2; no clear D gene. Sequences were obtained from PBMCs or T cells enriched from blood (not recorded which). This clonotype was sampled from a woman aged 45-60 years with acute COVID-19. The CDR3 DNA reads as TGTGCCAGCACCCGAACCACTGAACGGGGCTACACCTTC. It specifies CASTRTTERGYTF.